This T cell receptor beta chain appears in the sequencing data of a study of cytomegalovirus exposure and HLA in healthy donors (dated by TCRdb to the late 2010s). In the study overall: According to an earlier analysis of 587 of the donors, about 190 million T cells yielded 100 million or so unique TCR beta sequences and approximately 300 Gb of sequence data. An early release covering some 640 HLA-typed donors comprised about 290 gigabases of sequencing data and approximately 80 million unique TCR sequences. Of the roughly 400 genotyped donors, approximately 80% fell in the genetic ancestry cluster associated with self-reported Caucasian donors. The aim of the study was to test whether cataloging public T cell receptors could identify signatures of past pathogen exposure. The T cell repertoires of around 730 subjects were profiled by immunosequencing and related to cytomegalovirus serostatus. A separate validation cohort of 100 to 150 different subjects was used in addition to the roughly 700-subject first cohort. To predict cytomegalovirus infection status, the study brought together high-throughput TCR immunosequencing, statistical association of individual TCRs with disease status, and machine learning. A later analysis re-analyzed previously published TCR beta repertoires from about 730 donors and added high-resolution HLA genotyping to study TCR occurrence patterns. The later analysis used no new phenotypic data to find candidate immune exposures, relying instead on TCR beta sequences and their occurrence across donors. In an earlier analysis of about 590 of the donors, high-throughput TCR beta sequencing was used to judge whether each TCR beta V gene segment behaved as functional or pseudogenic. Alongside the repertoire data, information on donor age, sex, ethnicity and CMV serostatus was compiled. Genome-wide SNP genotypes for about three fifths of the 666 donors were used in a later genetic analysis, which treated that subset as a discovery cohort. All discovery cohort repertoires had been generated on a single sequencing platform. Class I and class II HLA loci were covered by the typing at four-digit resolution. Typing coverage varied by locus: roughly 629-630 donors for A, B, C, DRB1 and DQB1; some 520 for DQA1; nearly 610 for DPA1; around 490 for DPB1. Roughly five DR-DQ haplotypes were handled as single units for association and clustering because linkage in the cohort was strong. Among around 400 genotyped donors of the cohort, an average of around 240,000 unique TCR beta nucleotide sequences was sequenced per donor, of which 15% to 20% were non-productive.

The cohort was made up of 500 to 800 healthy bone marrow donors. At the time of sampling, all cohort members were nominally healthy, though unrecorded immune exposures were likely present. The donor was CMV seropositive and belonged to the group of over 250 seropositive cohort members. A peripheral blood sample was collected from each donor, and TCR beta sequencing was performed on peripheral blood mononuclear cells. The Qiagen DNeasy Blood Extraction Kit was used to extract genomic DNA from the blood cell samples. Points the paper makes about the study in general: Broadly in line with IMGT annotations, most TCR beta V segments showed up in productive rearrangements about 87% or about 30% of the time in an earlier analysis of several hundred of the donors. In a later analysis, HLA-associated TCR beta chains were found to be more clonally expanded and to have lower generation probabilities than equally common non-associated chains. Because the 87-base-pair reads could not distinguish some IMGT-functional V segments, including TRBV6-2 and TRBV6-3, those segments were excluded. The authors suggested that the approach could potentially be extended to other disease states and immunological phenotypes. Immune exposure information for the cohort was limited to CMV serostatus. In both the original and validation cohorts, the classifier was reported to diagnose cytomegalovirus status with high specificity and sensitivity. Three of the identified cytomegalovirus-associated TCR beta chains were confirmed in vitro to be specific for cytomegalovirus antigens. A total of 150 or so TCR beta chains were listed by the study as associated with cytomegalovirus. Most TCR sequences were observed very rarely across donors, whereas some public TCRs were present in many individuals. Roughly uniform sequencing depth across donors was assumed in presence/absence analyses, although this assumption may not hold. Specific HLA alleles were associated with 15,000 to 20,000 TCR beta sequences at a false discovery rate of 0.05 in a later analysis. A later analysis found that most CMV-associated TCR beta chains appeared HLA-restricted, with HLA associations seemingly driven largely by CMV exposure. Strong co-occurrence of HLA alleles, especially DR and DQ, made assigning TCR associations to individual alleles difficult. A further reported finding was that TCR beta sequences accurately predicted the HLA-A and HLA-B alleles for most subjects in the first cohort. Because some donors lacked HLA typing at each locus, the association tests relied only on the typed subset. Correlated functional status among segregating V segments might be attributable to linkage disequilibrium, but an unknown experimental factor could not be ruled out. A later analysis reported that several top co-occurrence clusters appeared linked to parvovirus B19, influenza, CMV and Epstein-Barr virus. In a later genetic analysis, a missense DCLRE1C variant was associated with V-gene and J-gene trimming of TCR beta chains, and the association was replicated in an independent cohort. According to a later analysis, TCR association rates differed among HLA loci, with DRB1 alleles showing the most associated TCRs and HLA-C alleles showing the fewest. Because counts were too low, roughly 18 rarely observed V segments, including chromosome 9 orphons, were left out of the earlier analysis of roughly 600 of the donors. This cohort had only TCR beta chains sequenced, and the lack of alpha or paired-chain data limited which features could be detected. According to a later genetic analysis, donors in an Asian-associated ancestry cluster had fewer N-insertions in productive TCRs than the approximately 670-donor mean. The sequencing pipeline was judged likely to have produced a cluster of highly shared sequence variants as a technical artifact.

The protocol used for the library was the immunoSEQ multiplex PCR assay. For the multiplex PCR, a mixture combining 60 forward primers for TCR Vbeta segments and 13 reverse primers for TCR Jbeta segments was used. The CDR3 region of rearranged TCR beta genes was amplified from genomic DNA with a multiplex PCR assay. On the Illumina HiSeq System, the amplified TCR beta libraries were sequenced as 87-base-pair reads. Turning to the authors' computational methods: A later analysis tallied 70 million to 100 million unique TCR beta chains across the 700 or so repertoires, and approximately 9.9 million of those chains were shared by two or more donors. A nearest-neighbor algorithm error-corrected the raw reads and collapsed the reads into unique sequences, merging closely related sequences to remove PCR and sequencing errors. Alignment of CDR3 sequences to IMGT reference sequences was used to assign V, D and J gene segments. Each retained sequence needed at least a six-nucleotide match to both a V gene segment and a J gene segment. A rearrangement was called productive if the CDR3 had no stop codons and remained in frame with V and J, and every other rearrangement was called non-productive. CDR3 was defined according to IMGT convention as the region running from the second conserved V-encoded cysteine to the conserved J-encoded phenylalanine. In an earlier analysis of just under 600 of the donors, sequences lacking an unambiguous match to a single V gene segment were excluded. An earlier analysis of under 750 of the donors called V segments functional above 56.7% productive rearrangements and segregating when the between-donor standard deviation exceeded 5%. A statistical classification framework was developed to diagnose cytomegalovirus status using the catalog of TCR beta chain sequences. A later analysis assigned V and J genes by comparing TCR nucleotide sequences with IMGT/GENE-DB human TR gene sequences. The TCRdist pipeline was used in a later analysis to assign CDR3 sequences and most-parsimonious VDJ recombination scenarios. A later analysis defined each TCR beta chain by its CDR3 amino acid sequence plus V-gene family, and excluded reads lacking a unique V-gene family. As a way to deal with suspected cross-contamination and a sequencing artifact, a later analysis dropped hundreds of nucleotide sequences that were highly shared and had low generation probability. In a later analysis, a clonal expansion index was calculated for each public chain from normalized within-repertoire ranks of inferred template counts. In a later analysis, generation probabilities were computed with a VDJ recombination model fitted to out-of-frame rearrangements, and the resulting probabilities were checked against IGoR. In a later analysis, TCR-TCR, TCR-HLA and TCR-CMV co-occurrence was scored with hypergeometric tests, and a repertoire-size bias correction was applied to TCR pairs. A later analysis estimated false discovery rates by permuting HLA or CMV assignments 20 times. A later analysis grouped co-occurring TCRs with DBSCAN, adding TCRdist sequence similarity when clustering within HLA-allele-positive subsets. Co-occurrence clustering excluded repertoires with fewer than 30,000 or more than 120,000 public chains, plus five with anomalous nucleotide sharing. What TCRdb holds here is the immuneACCESS table cut down to in-frame rearrangements. Part of the clones is not present; checked against another copy, under half of the missing clones reflect an unresolved V gene, and the others are unexplained. V and J calls and clone size are those listed in that table; D and trimming were worked out from the DNA. Across this sample there are about 240,000 clones, with about 80% seen only once. The leading ten clones occupy roughly 7.4% of the sample.

Comments on this clone: Its cognate antigen has yet to be identified. There are no base qualities to consult, and no much larger clone falls within one base.

V loses 0 bases at its end and J loses 8 bases; junction bases beyond the gene matches: 4. The CDR3, from cysteine to phenylalanine, totals 14 residues. The CDR3 DNA has 42 bases and is translated from base 1. The germline V gene encodes CDR1 SGHTA and CDR2 FQGNSA. The source of this sequence is a woman in her sixties or seventies in good health and CMV-seropositive. Recombination joined TRBV7-2 with TRBJ1-2; TRBD1 matches 9 bases in the middle. Sequenced: PBMCs. The encoded CDR3 is CASSLARTGVGYTF. The DNA sequence reads TGTGCCAGCAGCTTAGCTAGGACAGGGGTAGGCTACACCTTC.